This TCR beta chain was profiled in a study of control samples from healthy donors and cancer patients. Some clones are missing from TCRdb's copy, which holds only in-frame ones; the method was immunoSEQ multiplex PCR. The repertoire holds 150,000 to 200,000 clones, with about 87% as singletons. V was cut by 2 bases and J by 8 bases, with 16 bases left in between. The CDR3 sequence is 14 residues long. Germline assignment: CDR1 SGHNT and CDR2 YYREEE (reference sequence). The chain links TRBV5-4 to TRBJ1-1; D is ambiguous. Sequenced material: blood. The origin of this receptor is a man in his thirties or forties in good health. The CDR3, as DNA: TGTGCCAGCAGCTTACACCCGGGTCCCGCCGAAGCTTTCTTT. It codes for CASSLHPGPAEAFF.